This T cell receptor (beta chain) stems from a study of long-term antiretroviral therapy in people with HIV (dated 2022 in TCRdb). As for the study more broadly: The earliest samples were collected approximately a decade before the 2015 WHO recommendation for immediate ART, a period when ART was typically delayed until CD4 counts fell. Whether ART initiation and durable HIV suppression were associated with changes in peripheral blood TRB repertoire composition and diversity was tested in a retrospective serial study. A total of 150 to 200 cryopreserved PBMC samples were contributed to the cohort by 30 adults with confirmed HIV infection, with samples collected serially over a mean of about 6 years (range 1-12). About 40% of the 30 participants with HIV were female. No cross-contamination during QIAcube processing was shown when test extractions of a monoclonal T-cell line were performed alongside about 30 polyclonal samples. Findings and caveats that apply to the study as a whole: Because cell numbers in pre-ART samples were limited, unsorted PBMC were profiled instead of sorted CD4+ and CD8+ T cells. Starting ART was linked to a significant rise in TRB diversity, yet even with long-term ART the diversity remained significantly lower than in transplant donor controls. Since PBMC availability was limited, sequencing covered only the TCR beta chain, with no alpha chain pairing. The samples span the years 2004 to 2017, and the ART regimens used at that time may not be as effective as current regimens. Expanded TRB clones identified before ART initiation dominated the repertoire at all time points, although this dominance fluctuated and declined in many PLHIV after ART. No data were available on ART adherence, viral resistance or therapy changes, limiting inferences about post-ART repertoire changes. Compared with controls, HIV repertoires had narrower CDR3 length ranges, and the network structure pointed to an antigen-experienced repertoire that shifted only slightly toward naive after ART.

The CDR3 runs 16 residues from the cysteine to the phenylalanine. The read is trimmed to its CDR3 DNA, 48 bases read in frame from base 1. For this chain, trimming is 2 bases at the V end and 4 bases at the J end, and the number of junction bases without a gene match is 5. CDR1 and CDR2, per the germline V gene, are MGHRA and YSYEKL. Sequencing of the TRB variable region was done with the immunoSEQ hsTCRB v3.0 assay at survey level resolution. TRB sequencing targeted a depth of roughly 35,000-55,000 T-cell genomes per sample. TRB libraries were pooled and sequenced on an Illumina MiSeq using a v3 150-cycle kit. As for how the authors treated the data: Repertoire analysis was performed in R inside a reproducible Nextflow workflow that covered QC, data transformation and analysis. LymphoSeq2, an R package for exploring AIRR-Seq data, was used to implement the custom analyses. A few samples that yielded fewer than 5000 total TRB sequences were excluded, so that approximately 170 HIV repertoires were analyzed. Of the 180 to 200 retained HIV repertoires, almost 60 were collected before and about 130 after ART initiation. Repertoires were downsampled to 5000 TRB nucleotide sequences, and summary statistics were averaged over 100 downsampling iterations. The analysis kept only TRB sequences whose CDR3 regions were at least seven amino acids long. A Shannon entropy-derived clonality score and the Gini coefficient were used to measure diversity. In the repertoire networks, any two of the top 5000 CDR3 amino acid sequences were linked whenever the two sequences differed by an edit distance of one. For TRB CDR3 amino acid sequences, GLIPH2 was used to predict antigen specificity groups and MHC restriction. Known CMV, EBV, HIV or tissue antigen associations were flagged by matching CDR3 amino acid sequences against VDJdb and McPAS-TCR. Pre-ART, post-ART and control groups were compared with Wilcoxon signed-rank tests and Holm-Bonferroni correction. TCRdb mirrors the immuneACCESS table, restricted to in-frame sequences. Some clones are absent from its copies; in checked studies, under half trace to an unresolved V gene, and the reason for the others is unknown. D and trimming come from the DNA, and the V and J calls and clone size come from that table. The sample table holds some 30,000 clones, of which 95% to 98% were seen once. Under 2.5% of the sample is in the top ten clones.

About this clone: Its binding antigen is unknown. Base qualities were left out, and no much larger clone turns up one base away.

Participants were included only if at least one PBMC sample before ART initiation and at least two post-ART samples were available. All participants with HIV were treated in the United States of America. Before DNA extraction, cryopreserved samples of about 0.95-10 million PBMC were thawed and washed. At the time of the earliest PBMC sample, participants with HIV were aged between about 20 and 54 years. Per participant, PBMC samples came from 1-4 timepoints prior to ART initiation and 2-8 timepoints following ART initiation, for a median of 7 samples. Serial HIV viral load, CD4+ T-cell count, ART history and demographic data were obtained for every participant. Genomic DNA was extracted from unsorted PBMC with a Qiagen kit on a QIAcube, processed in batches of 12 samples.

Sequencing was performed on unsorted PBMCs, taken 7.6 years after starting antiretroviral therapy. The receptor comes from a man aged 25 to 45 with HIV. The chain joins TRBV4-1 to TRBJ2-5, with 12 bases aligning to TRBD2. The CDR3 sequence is CASSQLAGGRRETQYF. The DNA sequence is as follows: TGCGCCAGCAGCCAACTAGCGGGAGGGCGGCGAGAGACCCAGTACTTC.